These 29 T cell receptor beta chains share one sample of origin, sequenced in a study of blood T cell repertoires in COVID-19. Profiling relied on immunoSEQ multiplex PCR, and the TCRdb table lists in-frame clones only, not all of them. The sample carries about 94,000 clones, roughly 80% recorded once. The specimen sequenced was peripheral blood. The receptors were gathered from a human donor in a cohort sampled during active COVID-19.

The chain carries TRBV12-3 or TRBV12-4 and TRBJ2-7; D remains unclear. The CDR3 runs to 11 residues. Trimming stripped 5 bases from V and 3 bases from J, with 5 bases between. The CDR3 reads CASSVNYEQYF. In nucleotides, the CDR3 is TGTGCCAGCAGTGTAAACTACGAGCAGTACTTC.

This clone has a handful of counts. The V gene is TRBV9, the J gene TRBJ2-7, with D unresolved. With 2 bases removed from V and 1 base from J, the gap between germline ends came to 10 bases. CDR1 is SGDLS and CDR2 is YYNGEE in the germline V gene. The CDR3 spans 14 residues. CDR3 sequence reads: CASSVGGISYEQYF. The CDR3 DNA follows: TGTGCCAGCAGCGTTGGCGGAATATCCTACGAGCAGTACTTC.

The rearrangement joins TRBV4-1 to TRBJ1-2; D is perhaps TRBD1 (6 bases). V was shortened by 1 base and J by 6 bases, with 15 bases between the two germline ends. The CDR3 spans 15 residues. Germline assignment: CDR1 MGHRA and CDR2 YSYEKL. The CDR3 region is CASSQGSGHRDGYTF. CDR3 nucleotides: TGCGCCAGCAGCCAAGGATCAGGTCACAGGGATGGCTACACCTTC.

This clone appeared a single time. This rearrangement joins TRBV7-8 to TRBJ1-1, with D tentatively TRBD1 (6 bases). The CDR3 loop spans 15 amino acids. V shed 1 base and J shed 4 bases, with 13 bases lying between them. CDR1 and CDR2 (germline): SGHVS, FQNEAQ. In DNA form, the CDR3 reads TGTGCCAGCAGCTTAGAGGCAGGGGAGAGCACTGAAGCTTTCTTT. It codes for CASSLEAGESTEAFF.

The chain uses TRBV7-7 and TRBJ2-2, with TRBD1 as a possible D gene (6 bases). Germline V lookup: CDR1 SSHAT, CDR2 FNYEAQ (reference sequence). This CDR3 is 15 amino acids long. With 5 bases removed from V and 6 bases from J, the gap between germline ends came to 16 bases. Written as DNA, the CDR3 is TGTGCCAGCAGCGCCGCAGGGGTTGGTTCCGGGGAGCTGTTTTTT. This translates into CASSAAGVGSGELFF.

V gene TRBV9 combines with J gene TRBJ2-1, with 9 bases aligning to TRBD2. The V gene's germline CDR1 is SGDLS and CDR2 YYNGEE. CDR3 length equals 17 residues. V gave up 0 bases and J gave up 7 bases; unmatched junction bases: 11. The CDR3 sequence: CASSVALASGKRNEQFF. The CDR3 coding sequence is TGTGCCAGCAGCGTAGCTTTGGCTAGCGGGAAGAGGAATGAGCAGTTCTTC.

This chain links TRBV6-5 with TRBJ2-2; tentative D call: TRBD1 (5 bases). CDR1 is MNHEY, CDR2 SVGAGI, per germline. The CDR3 is 14 residues long. V lost 9 bases to trimming and J lost 7 bases, with 18 bases between them. CDR3 in DNA: TGTGCCAGACCGACAGTAACTTTAGGCGGGGAGCTGTTTTTT. Its translation: CARPTVTLGGELFF.

Only one count was recorded for this clone. The gene calls are TRBV3-1 (or the pseudogene TRBV3-2) and TRBJ2-7; weak D call: TRBD1 (5 bases). The germline CDR1 and CDR2 sequences are LGHDT and YNNKEL (reference sequence). The CDR3 runs to 14 residues. Trimming cost V 2 bases and J 1 base, with 9 bases left between them. The CDR3 DNA follows: TGTGCCAGCAGCCAATGGACACTGTCCTACGAGCAGTACTTC. This sequence encodes CASSQWTLSYEQYF.

This clone was seen only a few times. Other DNA sequences in this specimen translate into the identical CDR3. The gene calls are TRBV27 and TRBJ1-2; D remains ambiguous. This CDR3 spans 12 amino acids. V was trimmed by 3 bases and J by 5 bases, leaving 7 bases between them. Germline V gives CDR1 MNHEY, CDR2 SMNVEV (reference sequence). The CDR3 loop reads CASSFSGYGYTF. The CDR3 nucleotides are TGTGCCAGCAGTTTCTCAGGATATGGCTACACCTTC.

This sequence joins TRBV3-1 (or the pseudogene TRBV3-2) and TRBJ1-2, with 8 bases that match TRBD1. This CDR3 region has 16 residues. V trimming: 4 bases; J trimming: 8 bases; junction bases outside the gene matches: 15. Germline CDR1 is LGHDT and CDR2 is YNNKEL (reference sequence). The CDR3 nucleotides read TGTGCCAGCAGCCCGATTGGTCCTGGGACAGGTAGAGGCTACACCTTC. It translates to CASSPIGPGTGRGYTF.

The rearrangement uses TRBV28 and TRBJ2-7, with no clear D. Germline V gives CDR1 MDHEN, CDR2 SYDVKM. The CDR3 runs to 14 residues. V lost 7 bases and J lost 3, with 16 bases in between. The CDR3 bases are TGTGCCAGCAACAGTCGCAGACGTTTCTACGAGCAGTACTTC. Protein: CASNSRRRFYEQYF.

J is TRBJ1-1 and V is TRBV28; perhaps TRBD1 as D (6 bases). The CDR3 contains 19 residues. Germline assignment: CDR1 MDHEN and CDR2 SYDVKM. V was clipped by 3 bases and J by 0 bases, with 23 bases between them. CDR3 bases: TGTGCCAGCAGTTTCCATTATCGACAGGTTGGTATAATGAACACTGAAGCTTTCTTT. It translates to CASSFHYRQVGIMNTEAFF.

The J gene is TRBJ2-7, the V gene TRBV5-5; 7 bases line up with TRBD1. Germline V lookup: CDR1 SGHKS, CDR2 YYEKEE (reference sequence). CDR3 length: 14 amino acids. Trimming removed 4 bases from V and 3 bases from J; junction bases left unmatched: 7. CDR3 coding DNA: TGTGCCAGCAGCCCCTGGGACAGAGGCTACGAGCAGTACTTC. It translates to CASSPWDRGYEQYF.

The V gene is TRBV24-1, the J gene TRBJ2-7; possibly TRBD1 for D (6 bases). This CDR3 is 15 amino acids long. Per the germline V gene, CDR1 is KGHDR and CDR2 is SFDVKD. With 5 bases removed from V and 4 bases from J, the gap between germline ends came to 17 bases. DNA of the CDR3: TGTGCCACCAGTGGGGGGCCGGGACACCTGTACGAGCAGTACTTC. Its translation is CATSGGPGHLYEQYF.

The chain carries TRBV18 and TRBJ1-2; D might be TRBD1 (6 bases). The CDR3 sequence is 16 residues long. V was pared by 2 bases and J by 7 bases, with 20 bases between. CDR1 and CDR2 from the germline V gene are KGHSH and LQKENI. The CDR3 protein is CASSPSGTQGQRGYTF. The CDR3 region has the DNA TGTGCCAGCTCACCATCCGGTACACAGGGCCAACGTGGCTACACCTTC.

The chain has TRBV7-8 and TRBJ2-7, with 9 bases fitting TRBD2. With V trimmed by 3 bases and J by 2 bases, 8 bases remained unmatched. CDR3 size: 16 residues. Germline CDR1 is SGHVS and CDR2 is FQNEAQ. The CDR3 sequence: CASSFPPAGGPYEQYF. The CDR3 region has the DNA TGTGCCAGCAGCTTTCCCCCCGCGGGAGGGCCCTACGAGCAGTACTTC.

This clone turned up a few times. The chain couples TRBV16 to TRBJ1-5; tentatively, D is TRBD1 (6 bases). This CDR3 spans 15 amino acids. The V gene lost 2 bases and the J gene lost 1 base, with 9 bases spanning the gap. CDR1 is KGHSY and CDR2 is FQNENV in the germline V gene. The CDR3 DNA sequence: TGTGCCAGCAGCCAAAACAGGGTAAGCAATCAGCCCCAGCATTTT. This sequence encodes CASSQNRVSNQPQHF.

This chain joins TRBV5-1 and TRBJ1-1, with 9 bases lining up with TRBD1. Germline V gene lookup returns CDR1 SGHRS and CDR2 YFSETQ. The CDR3 runs to 14 residues. V shed 3 bases and J 5 bases; nucleotides not matched to a gene: 5. The CDR3: CASSSDRGITEAFF. CDR3 coding DNA: TGCGCCAGCAGCTCGGACAGGGGCATTACTGAAGCTTTCTTT.

The rearrangement joins TRBV28 to TRBJ2-5; 8 bases align to TRBD1. CDR1 and CDR2 (germline): MDHEN, SYDVKM. The V segment lost 4 bases and the J segment 5 bases; nucleotides outside the gene matches: 12. This CDR3 has 16 amino acids. This chain's CDR3 is CASSWVGRGHRETQYF. The CDR3 coding sequence is TGTGCCAGCAGTTGGGTGGGCAGGGGGCATCGGGAGACCCAGTACTTC.

The chain couples TRBV5-1 to TRBJ2-7; the match to TRBD1 covers 9 bases. The CDR3 totals 16 residues. V shed 2 bases, J shed 4 bases, and the junction held 10 bases outside the gene matches. CDR1 is SGHRS, CDR2 YFSETQ, per germline. Written as DNA, the CDR3 is TGCGCCAGCAGCTTAGGGACAGGGCGGGTGAGGTACGAGCAGTACTTC. Translation gives CASSLGTGRVRYEQYF.

This clone was seen only a few times. The chain combines TRBV14 with TRBJ2-7; 7 bases fit TRBD1. Germline CDR1 reads SGHDN; CDR2 reads FVKESK. V shed 8 bases, J shed 3 bases, and the junction held 4 bases outside the gene matches. The CDR3 is 12 residues long. This chain's CDR3 is CASGTVRYEQYF. The CDR3 region has the DNA TGTGCCAGCGGGACAGTCCGCTACGAGCAGTACTTC.

This chain joins TRBV6-2 or TRBV6-3 and TRBJ1-5; 10 bases match TRBD1. Losses at the gene ends were 1 base for V and 0 bases for J; bases not matched to a gene: 12. CDR3 size: 20 residues. CDR1 and CDR2 from the germline V gene are MNHEY and SVGEGT. CDR3 protein: CASSYLGQGTIQYSNQPQHF. In nucleotides, the CDR3 is TGTGCCAGCAGTTACTTGGGACAGGGGACGATCCAATATAGCAATCAGCCCCAGCATTTT.

V and J are TRBV5-5 and TRBJ2-7; 9 nucleotides match TRBD1. The junction had 10 bases not matched to a gene; V was cut back by 4 bases and J by 2 bases. The germline V gene encodes CDR1 SGHKS and CDR2 YYEKEE (reference sequence). The CDR3 is 16 amino acids. The CDR3 region has the DNA TGTGCCAGCAGCCCCCGAGCGGGGACAGGGCCCTACGAGCAGTACTTC. Translation gives CASSPRAGTGPYEQYF.

V usage is TRBV19 and J usage is TRBJ1-5, with a possible D match to TRBD1 (6 bases). The CDR3 runs 15 residues. V was trimmed by 8 bases and J by 1 base, leaving 15 bases between them. The germline V gene encodes CDR1 LNHDA and CDR2 SQIVND (reference sequence). The CDR3 DNA is TGTGCCAGTTCTTATGCGGGGGCCAGCAATCAGCCCCAGCATTTT. This codes for CASSYAGASNQPQHF.

V usage is TRBV6-5 and J usage is TRBJ2-7, with D perhaps matching TRBD2 (7 bases). The CDR3 is made up of 15 amino acids. V was cut by 8 bases and J by 0 bases, with 17 bases left in between. Germline CDR1 reads MNHEY; CDR2 reads SVGAGI. This CDR3 is CASLPAAGASYEQYF. The DNA for the CDR3 is TGTGCCAGCCTACCCGCGGCGGGGGCCTCCTACGAGCAGTACTTC.

The chain has TRBV10-1 and TRBJ1-4, with unresolved D. Germline CDR1 reads WNHNN; CDR2 reads SYGVQD (reference sequence). Trimming removed 0 bases at V and 1 base at J, with 9 bases between. The CDR3 is 16 residues long. CDR3 residues: CASSESAERTNEKLFF. CDR3 coding DNA: TGCGCCAGCAGTGAGTCTGCGGAAAGAACTAATGAAAAACTGTTTTTT.

The chain employs TRBV28 and TRBJ1-5; 7 bases match TRBD1. This CDR3 has 15 amino acids. V was pared by 5 bases and J by 4 bases, with 8 bases of the junction left unmatched. The germline V gene encodes CDR1 MDHEN and CDR2 SYDVKM. Here the CDR3 reads CASSGTTGSNQPQHF. CDR3 coding DNA: TGTGCCAGCAGTGGTACGACAGGGTCGAATCAGCCCCAGCATTTT.

V usage is TRBV6-6 and J usage is TRBJ2-3, with 8 nucleotides matching TRBD2. Unmatched junction bases numbered 2, after V lost 4 bases and J lost 2 bases. Looked up from germline, CDR1 is MNHNY and CDR2 is SVGAGI (reference sequence). CDR3 length: 14 residues. The CDR3 DNA sequence: TGTGCCAGCAGTTCGGGACTAGTCACAGATACGCAGTATTTT. This encodes CASSSGLVTDTQYF.

The chain links TRBV30 to TRBJ1-1; tentative D call: TRBD1 (6 bases). The length of the CDR3 is 13 residues. Trimming stripped 1 base from V and 8 bases from J, with 14 bases between. Per the germline V gene, CDR1 is GTSNPN and CDR2 is SVGIG (reference sequence). The CDR3 nucleotides read TGTGCCTGGAGTGGGATGGGGGGGCCGGAAGCTTTCTTT. This translates into CAWSGMGGPEAFF.